This entry features one T cell receptor (beta chain) sequence. Its target antigen remains unknown. The record has no base qualities; no much larger clone is one base away. These data originate in a study of T cells in Graves' hyperthyroidism and ophthalmopathy (dated by TCRdb to about 2019). In the study overall: To identify TCR V-J signatures that set the groups apart, the researchers used a discovery cohort of about a hundred patients, made up of under 50 with Graves' ophthalmopathy and 57 with stable Graves' hyperthyroidism. After sampling, hyperthyroidism patients received methimazole starting at 30 mg daily, and ophthalmopathy patients received high-dose intravenous methylprednisolone. The paper reports TCR Vbeta CDR3 sequencing of approximately 140 peripheral blood samples: under 45 ophthalmopathy, approximately 74 hyperthyroidism and 17 progressor patients. The 100 or so discovery patients were randomly split 7:3 into training and test sets. An independent validation cohort of under 20 hyperthyroidism patients and approximately 15 patients who later progressed to ophthalmopathy tested prospective prediction of ophthalmopathy. Thyroid tissue and blood T-cell repertoires from six or seven Graves' hyperthyroidism patients were also compared in the study. What the study reported, not specific to this receptor: A model built on a 13 V-J signature distinguished ophthalmopathy from stable hyperthyroidism, reaching about 89% sensitivity and approximately 81% specificity in cross-validation and 80%/75% in testing. Most expanded thyroid clonotypes (frequency above 0.001) were also detected in blood, suggesting blood repertoires may reflect thyroid immune responses. In validation, the model predicted progression to ophthalmopathy a median of about 6.5 months before onset, with 65% to 71% sensitivity and around 76% specificity. Sample size was not statistically predetermined, and investigators were not blinded to group allocation.

The TCR beta CDR3 regions were amplified from RNA transcripts. For the first round of RT-PCR on the TCR CDR3, the HTBI primer set was used together with the Qiagen OneStep RT-PCR kit. Libraries were constructed in a second round of multiplex PCR, after which size selection and purification were performed. Paired-end sequencing of the libraries was performed with 100 bp reads on an Illumina HiSeq2000. In the paper's pipeline: SOAPnuke was used to process the raw data, with reads discarded if the reads contained adapters or uncalled bases, had a mean Phred below 15, or lacked an exact constant-primer or identifier match. COPE v1.2.5 was used to merge high-quality paired reads, and clonotypes were defined as unique nucleotide sequences. MiTCR v1.1 was used to align clonotypes to the IMGT TRBV, TRBD and TRBJ reference segments. The analysis was restricted to V-J combinations with a frequency above 0.0001, which together covered 99% to 99.2% of the repertoires. The TCS score was defined as F50 (clonal expansion) divided by E x V (chaos), with BLOSUM62-based TCRdist calculated between CDR3 peptides within each V-J. Welch's t-statistics and random forest reduced around 520 V-J features to 10 to 15, which were used in a naive Bayes classifier (R e1071). The similarity between thyroid and blood repertoires was quantified using the Morisita-Horn index. TCRdb redid the processing of the public reads, applying fastp at Q25 and MiXCR, and retained in-frame beta chains. CDR3 protein duplicates are merged, each entry listing the most common genes and DNA. What appears here as the V and J calls and clone size reflects TCRdb's work, not the paper's. Within this sample are 500,000 to 800,000 distinct CDR3 sequences, with over 40% of them counted one time only. The biggest ten clones account for under 8% of the sample.

Exclusion was applied to patients with uncontrolled infections, other autoimmune diseases, pregnancy or lactation. Clinical symptoms, serum thyroxine and TRAb, thyroid ultrasound, and orbital computed tomography formed the basis for the diagnoses. Total RNA was extracted using Trizol reagent, and RNA quality was assessed on an Agilent 2100 Bioanalyzer. Deletion took 6 bases off V and 5 bases off J, with a span of 13 bases between the germline ends. The cysteine opens and the phenylalanine closes a CDR3 of 13 amino acids. Only the CDR3 portion is preserved as DNA: 39 bases, with reading frame beginning at the first base. The germline V gene (reference sequence) sets CDR1 to LNHNV and CDR2 to YYDKDF.

The source is an adult man with Graves' disease, either hyperthyroidism or ophthalmopathy (not recorded which). Recombination linked TRBV15 to TRBJ2-5; a confident D gene designation cannot be given. Input material: peripheral blood or thyroid tissue (not recorded which). The nucleotide sequence reads as follows: TGTGCCACCAGACGGGCTGGTCAGGAGACCCAGTACTTC. It translates to CATRRAGQETQYF.